This T cell receptor (beta chain) comes out of a study of blood T cell repertoires in COVID-19. The wider study: Researchers got acute and convalescent COVID-19 samples from the United States, Italy and Spain.

In germline, CDR1 is MNHNS, CDR2 SASEGT. CDR3 length: 16 amino acids. Assay: immunoSEQ multiplex PCR; the TCRdb copy retains only in-frame clones and omits some. The profile shows about 73,000 clones, about 91% of them singletons. This clone was counted once. One end of the junction fails to match germline, which may point to a read error. The identical CDR3 is also encoded by other nucleotide sequences in the sample. The TCR comes from an older man with acute or convalescent COVID-19. Sequencing used peripheral blood. The genes are TRBV6-1 and TRBJ2-3; possibly TRBD1 for D (6 bases). In DNA form, the CDR3 reads TGTGCCAGCAGTGAATTTGCGACAGGCAACACAGATACACAGTATTTT. Translating gives CASSEFATGNTDTQYF.